The rows below give T cell receptor beta chains drawn from one sample of a study of cytomegalovirus exposure and HLA in healthy donors. The repertoire was sequenced with immunoSEQ multiplex PCR; TCRdb's copy has only in-frame clones and lacks some. The sample comprises over 150,000 clones, about three quarters of which are singletons, and 3% to 3.5% rests with the top ten. The material sequenced was PBMCs. These receptors were taken from a woman aged 45-60 years in good health and CMV-seropositive. Each CDR3 is given with its conserved first and last residue. D genes are given only for firm matches. Where a row states a size, it is once, few, many or the class of an expanded clone; other rows omit it.

TRBJ1-6	TRBV5-1	NA	few	TGCGCCAGCAGCTTGGATGGTGCGGGGAATTCACCCCTCCACTTT	CASSLDGAGNSPLHF
TRBJ2-7	TRBV7-8	NA	NA	TGTGCCAGCAGCTTAGCCCAGGGTTACGAGCAGTACTTC	CASSLAQGYEQYF
TRBJ2-5	TRBV30	NA	NA	TGTGCCTGGAGTGCCGGACTGTTTCTAGAGACCCAGTACTTC	CAWSAGLFLETQYF
TRBJ1-2	TRBV6-6	NA	NA	TGTGCCAGCAGTTACTATTCTGTCAGATCTTTCTACACCTTC	CASSYYSVRSFYTF
TRBJ2-3	TRBV15	NA	NA	TGTGCCACCAGCAGAGAGGCCGGCACAGATACGCAGTATTTT	CATSREAGTDTQYF
TRBJ2-3	TRBV28	TRBD2	NA	TGTGCCAGCAGCACGCTAGCGGGAGAGGCGGATACGCAGTATTTT	CASSTLAGEADTQYF
TRBJ2-5	TRBV4-2	NA	NA	TGTGCCAGCAGCCTCCGGGGGACCCAGTACTTC	CASSLRGTQYF
TRBJ2-3	TRBV30	TRBD1	NA	TGTGCCTGGAGTCCAGACCGGGACAGGGGCGATACGCAGTATTTT	CAWSPDRDRGDTQYF
TRBJ2-3	TRBV5-1	TRBD1	NA	TGCGCCAGCAGAAGGGACAGAAGCACAGATACGCAGTATTTT	CASRRDRSTDTQYF
TRBJ2-3	TRBV21-1	NA	once	TGTGCCAGCAGCAAATTACTAGCTGAAGCCACAGATACGCAGTATTTT	CASSKLLAEATDTQYF
TRBJ1-2	TRBV4-1	TRBD1	once	TGCGCCAGCAGCCAAACTAGACAGGGCAACTATGGCTACACCTTC	CASSQTRQGNYGYTF